What follows are 12 T cell receptor beta chains derived from one specimen sequenced in a study of OX40 agonist ivuxolimab in advanced cancers. Method: immunoSEQ multiplex PCR; TCRdb's copy keeps in-frame clones and lacks some. The sample holds around 50,000 clones; about 89% are singletons and the top ten take 25% to 40%. Source: CD4+ or CD8+ T cells sorted from blood, taken in a trial of the OX40 agonist ivuxolimab. Receptor source: an adult with an advanced solid tumor such as melanoma, head and neck, liver or kidney cancer.

The chain uses TRBV10-3 and TRBJ1-1; a possible D gene is TRBD1 (6 bases). Germline V lookup: CDR1 ENHRY, CDR2 SYGVKD. The CDR3 is 14 amino acids. Trimming took off 6 bases at V and 1 base at J, with 12 bases between the two ends. In DNA form, the CDR3 reads TGTGCCATCAGCCATACAGGGTCGAACACTGAAGCTTTCTTT. Residues: CAISHTGSNTEAFF.

V and J are TRBV4-2 and TRBJ2-3; perhaps TRBD2 as D (5 bases). Germline CDR1 and CDR2: LGHNA and YNFKEQ. The CDR3 is 15 amino acids. Trimming took 1 base from V and 3 from J, leaving 11 bases between them. CDR3 sequence: CASSQGSSMTDTQYF. CDR3 DNA sequence: TGTGCCAGCAGCCAAGGTTCTAGCATGACAGATACGCAGTATTTT.

The chain uses TRBV14 and TRBJ2-3; D is ambiguous. Germline assignment: CDR1 SGHDN and CDR2 FVKESK. The CDR3 length is 14 residues. V was clipped by 5 bases and J by 4 bases, with 13 bases between them. CDR3: CASSIDTSADTQYF. DNA of the CDR3: TGTGCCAGCAGCATCGACACGTCGGCAGATACGCAGTATTTT. Based on the CDR3 plus reference TRBV14 and TRBJ2-3, the full variable domain is EAGVTQFPSHSVIEKGQTVTLRCDPISGHDNLYWYRRVMGKEIKFLLHFVKESKQDESGMPNNRFLAERTGGTYSTLKVQPAELEDSGVYFCASSIDTSADTQYFGPGTRLTVL.

J is TRBJ2-5 and V is TRBV29-1; 10 nucleotides line up with TRBD2. This CDR3 is 14 amino acids long. Trimming took 4 bases from V and 5 from J; bases not matched to a gene: 7. Germline V CDR1 and CDR2: SQVTM, ANQGSEA. CDR3 DNA sequence: TGCAGCGTTGTCCTAGCGGGGGTGGGGGAGACCCAGTACTTC. It codes for CSVVLAGVGETQYF. The full variable domain, rest sourced from reference TRBV29-1 and TRBJ2-5, is SAVISQKPSRDICQRGTSLTIQCQVDSQVTMMFWYRQQPGQSLTLIATANQGSEATYESGFVIDKFPISRPNLTFSTLTVSNMSPEDSSIYLCSVVLAGVGETQYFGPGTRLLVL.

The genes are TRBV11-3 and TRBJ2-3; possibly TRBD2 for D (6 bases). The V gene lost 5 bases and the J gene lost 4 bases, with 16 bases spanning the gap. This CDR3 has 15 amino acids. Per germline, CDR1 SGHNT and CDR2 YENEEA. CDR3 sequence reads: CASSGEASGPDTQYF. In nucleotides, the CDR3 is TGTGCCAGCAGCGGGGAGGCGTCGGGGCCAGATACGCAGTATTTT.

This clone was seen a single time. The chain joins TRBV18 to TRBJ2-5; weak D call: TRBD1 (5 bases). With 6 bases removed from V and 1 base from J, the gap between germline ends came to 15 bases. The CDR3 has 15 residues. Per germline, CDR1 KGHSH and CDR2 LQKENI. The CDR3 region is CASSPELQVQETQYF. The CDR3 DNA sequence: TGTGCCAGCTCCCCGGAGTTACAGGTCCAAGAGACCCAGTACTTC.

The V gene is TRBV6-5, the J gene TRBJ2-7; 12 bases match TRBD2. Germline lookup yields CDR1 MNHEY and CDR2 SVGAGI. The CDR3 runs 13 residues. J was trimmed by 12 bases and V by 6 bases; bases with no gene match: 9. The CDR3 DNA reads as TGTGCCAGCAGGCGGACTAGCGGGGATTTCTCGTACTTC. Protein sequence: CASRRTSGDFSYF.

The chain links TRBV4-1 to TRBJ2-1; 7 bases are shared with TRBD2. Germline V gene data show CDR1 as MGHRA and CDR2 as YSYEKL. V gave up 0 bases and J gave up 7 bases; unmatched junction bases: 3. The CDR3 spans 14 residues. Here the CDR3 reads CASSQDYGGNEQFF. CDR3 sequence (DNA): TGCGCCAGCAGCCAAGATTACGGGGGGAATGAGCAGTTCTTC.

The gene calls are TRBV9 and TRBJ2-1; D gene ambiguous. Trimming took off 2 bases at V and 7 bases at J, with 7 bases between the two ends. Germline CDR1 and CDR2: SGDLS and YYNGEE. The CDR3 is 12 residues long. The CDR3 sequence is CASSVYGNEQFF. The DNA for the CDR3 is TGTGCCAGCAGCGTTTACGGGAATGAGCAGTTCTTC. The full variable domain, rest sourced from reference TRBV9 and TRBJ2-1, is DSGVTQTPKHLITATGQRVTLRCSPRSGDLSVYWYQQSLDQGLQFLIQYYNGEERAKGNILERFSAQQFPDLHSELNLSSLELGDSALYFCASSVYGNEQFFGPGTRLTVL.

This clone ranks as medium-sized. The chain has TRBV7-2 and TRBJ2-5, with 7 bases fitting TRBD1. Germline V gene lookup returns CDR1 SGHTA and CDR2 FQGNSA. The CDR3 totals 14 residues. The V gene end was trimmed by 7 bases and the J gene end by 7 bases; junction bases not matched to a gene: 12. The CDR3 here is CASTPGGNLVTQYF. CDR3 sequence (DNA): TGTGCCAGCACCCCAGGGGGAAACCTAGTGACCCAGTACTTC.

V gene TRBV5-1 combines with J gene TRBJ2-3; TRBD2 matches at 14 bases. The CDR3 sequence is 18 residues long. The V gene end was trimmed by 3 bases and the J gene end by 4 bases; junction bases not matched to a gene: 10. Germline lookup yields CDR1 SGHRS and CDR2 YFSETQ. The CDR3 DNA reads TGCGCCAGCAGCTGGGTCACCGGGACTAGCGGGGGCGCAGATACGCAGTATTTT. Residues: CASSWVTGTSGGADTQYF.

The chain recombines TRBV27 with TRBJ2-3, with TRBD2 matching 16 bases. The CDR3 is made up of 15 amino acids. Trimming took 5 bases from V and 9 from J; bases not matched to a gene: 5. The germline V gene encodes CDR1 MNHEY and CDR2 SMNVEV (reference sequence). Here the CDR3 DNA reads TGTGCCAGCAGTCAGGGGACTAGCGGGAGGGGAACGCAGTATTTT. It encodes CASSQGTSGRGTQYF.